Each of the 14 T cell receptor beta chains below was sequenced from the same sample in a study. TCRdb called the 5' RACE reads again in MiXCR, with one record for every CDR3 protein. The sample records roughly 9,000 distinct CDR3 sequences, approximately 15% being singletons. The sample was memory CD4+ T cells sorted from blood. Subset reported: memory CD4+ T cells, CD4+CD45RO+CD25-. The receptors derive from a female donor with breast cancer.

This clonotype was counted many times. This chain uses TRBV7-8 with TRBJ2-1; either TRBD1 or TRBD2 may fit D (7 bases each). Trimming removed 7 bases from V and 11 bases from J, with 24 bases in between. The CDR3 is made up of 15 amino acids. Germline V gene data show CDR1 as SGHVS and CDR2 as FQNEAQ. This chain's CDR3 is CASTPGGGQVQKQFF. The CDR3 DNA reads TGTGCCAGCACTCCAGGGGGGGGGCAAGTGCAAAAGCAGTTCTTC.

By share, this clonotype ranks as medium-sized (0.01 to 0.1%). The chain has TRBV5-1 and TRBJ2-7; D may be TRBD2 (6 bases). With 4 bases removed from V and 3 bases from J, the gap between germline ends came to 11 bases. Per the germline V gene, CDR1 is SGHRS and CDR2 is YFSETQ. This CDR3 has 13 amino acids. CDR3 DNA sequence: TGCGCCAGCAGCAAGACTAGAGTCTACGAGCAGTACTTC. This gives the protein CASSKTRVYEQYF.

This clonotype is labeled medium-sized. The chain is built from TRBV20-1 and TRBJ1-5; perhaps TRBD1 as D (6 bases). V shed 1 base and J shed 0 bases, with 10 bases lying between them. The CDR3 is made up of 15 amino acids. Germline loops: CDR1 DFQATT, CDR2 SNEGSKA (reference sequence). The CDR3 nucleotides are TGCAGTGCTAGAGGGGGGGGCGGTAGCAATCAGCCCCAGCATTTT. Translating it yields CSARGGGGSNQPQHF.

This chain links TRBV3-1 with TRBJ2-2; tentative D call: TRBD1 (5 bases). Germline V lookup: CDR1 LGHDT, CDR2 YNNKEL (reference sequence). The CDR3 extends over 15 amino acids. The ends were cut back, 4 bases at V and 7 bases at J, with 16 bases in the middle. The CDR3 sequence: CASSRLIGANGELFF. CDR3 in DNA: TGTGCCAGCAGCCGCCTGATAGGGGCCAACGGGGAGCTGTTTTTT.

This clonotype is labeled as medium-sized. V and J are TRBV7-9 and TRBJ2-3; weak D call: TRBD2 (5 bases). Trimming cost V 0 bases and J 0 bases, with 7 bases left between them. CDR3 length: 15 residues. Germline lookup yields CDR1 SEHNR and CDR2 FQNEAQ (reference sequence). CDR3 sequence reads: CASSLASGSTDTQYF. The CDR3, as DNA: TGTGCCAGCAGCTTAGCGTCGGGAAGCACAGATACGCAGTATTTT.

This clonotype rates as medium-sized. This chain uses TRBV9 with TRBJ2-1; no clear D. Trimming took off 1 base at V and 1 base at J, with 9 bases between the two ends. There are 15 residues in the CDR3. Per the germline V gene, CDR1 is SGDLS and CDR2 is YYNGEE. The CDR3 DNA follows: TGTGCCAGCAGCGTAAGCCTCCTATCCTACAATGAGCAGTTCTTC. Translation: CASSVSLLSYNEQFF.

This clonotype was observed a few times. The V gene is TRBV6-5, the J gene TRBJ1-1; possible D gene TRBD1, 5 bases. The germline V and J ends were trimmed by 0 bases and 10 bases, with 9 bases remaining between them. Germline V gene lookup returns CDR1 MNHEY and CDR2 SVGAGI. The CDR3 spans 12 residues. For the CDR3, the DNA is TGTGCCAGCAGTTACTCCCGGGGCCGAGCTTTCTTT. The encoded protein is CASSYSRGRAFF.

Comments on this clonotype: This may be a read error: a much more frequent sequence differs by one nucleotide. The chain recombines TRBV29-1 with TRBJ1-1; D is unresolved. This CDR3 is 13 amino acids long. CDR1 SQVTM and CDR2 ANQGSEA come from the germline V gene. The CDR3 reads CGVDRAENTEAFF. The DNA of the CDR3 is TGCGGCGTTGACCGCGCGGAAAACACTGAAGCTTTCTTT.

This clonotype rates as medium-sized. The rearrangement uses TRBV7-2 and TRBJ1-2; D is unclear. Germline CDR1 reads SGHTA; CDR2 reads FQGNSA. CDR3 length equals 16 residues. V gave up 4 bases and J gave up 5 bases, with 20 bases separating them. CDR3 amino acids: CASSSSGAGRAYGYTF. The CDR3 bases are TGTGCCAGCAGCTCCTCCGGAGCTGGGAGGGCTTATGGCTACACCTTC.

This clonotype qualifies as medium-sized. The rearrangement links TRBV20-1 to TRBJ1-4; 8 positions match TRBD1. The junction had 5 bases not matched to a gene; V was cut back by 0 bases and J by 8 bases. CDR3 length: 14 amino acids. CDR1 DFQATT and CDR2 SNEGSKA come from the germline V gene (reference sequence). The chain's CDR3 is CSARDRRTGEKLFF. The CDR3 nucleotides are TGCAGTGCTAGAGATAGGAGGACAGGGGAAAAACTGTTTTTT.

This clonotype was counted ten times or more. The V gene is TRBV28, the J gene TRBJ2-1, with D perhaps matching TRBD1 (6 bases). Trimming took off 11 bases at V and 6 bases at J, with 17 bases between the two ends. The CDR3 is 13 residues long. Germline V gene lookup returns CDR1 MDHEN and CDR2 SYDVKM. The CDR3 coding sequence is TGTGCCGTGGGGGCCGGCGGGTTCAATGAGCAGTTCTTC. The encoded protein is CAVGAGGFNEQFF.

This clonotype has just a few counts. V is TRBV30 and J is TRBJ1-1; a weak D match, TRBD1 (6 bases). The length of the CDR3 is 15 residues. V gave up 2 bases and J gave up 10 bases, with 23 bases separating them. Germline assignment: CDR1 GTSNPN and CDR2 SVGIG (reference sequence). The CDR3, as DNA: TGTGCCTGGAGTCCACCGGGACAAAACTTCCAGGGAGCTTTCTTT. Translation gives CAWSPPGQNFQGAFF.

This sequence joins TRBV7-2 and TRBJ1-1; the D is unclear. From germline, CDR1 is SGHTA and CDR2 FQGNSA. The CDR3 has 13 residues. With 5 bases removed from V and 8 bases from J, the gap between germline ends came to 15 bases. CDR3 sequence (DNA): TGTGCCAGCAGCCGATACAATTTTCGGGAAGCTTTCTTT. As protein: CASSRYNFREAFF.

Relative to its sample, this clonotype is medium-sized (0.01 to 0.1%). CDR3 sequence (DNA): TGTGCCAGCAGTGATCGAATGGATCTTCGGTACTTC. Translation gives CASSDRMDLRYF. The chain links TRBV2 to TRBJ2-7; no firm D call. The ends were cut back, 3 bases at V and 12 bases at J, with 15 bases in the middle. The CDR3 is made up of 12 amino acids. Germline V gives CDR1 SNHLY, CDR2 FYNNEI.